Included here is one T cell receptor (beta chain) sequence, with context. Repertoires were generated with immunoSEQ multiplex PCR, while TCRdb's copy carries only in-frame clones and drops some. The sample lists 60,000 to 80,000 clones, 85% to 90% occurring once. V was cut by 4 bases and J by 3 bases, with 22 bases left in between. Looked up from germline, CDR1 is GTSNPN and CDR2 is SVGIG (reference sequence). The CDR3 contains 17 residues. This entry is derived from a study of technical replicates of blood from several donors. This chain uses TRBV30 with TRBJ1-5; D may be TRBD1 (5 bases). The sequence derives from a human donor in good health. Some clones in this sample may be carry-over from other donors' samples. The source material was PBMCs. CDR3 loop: CAWTKGRVLGSNQPQHF. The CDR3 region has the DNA TGTGCCTGGACTAAGGGGCGCGTATTAGGTTCCAATCAGCCCCAGCATTTT.